This T cell receptor (beta chain) derives from a study of technical replicates of blood from a handful of donors. The repertoire was sequenced with immunoSEQ multiplex PCR; TCRdb's copy has only in-frame clones and lacks some. Among 75,000 to 100,000 clones listed, about 95% were seen once. The length of the CDR3 is 14 residues. CDR1 and CDR2 from the germline V gene are SGHRS and YFSETQ. V lost 4 bases to trimming and J lost 5 bases; unmatched junction nucleotides: 6. Source material: T cells isolated from PBMCs. This receptor was obtained from a human donor in good health. V usage is TRBV5-1 and J usage is TRBJ2-7; TRBD1 aligns across 10 bases. CDR3 sequence (DNA): TGCGCCAGCAGCGCCCGGGACAGGGGCCACGAGCAGTACTTC. Amino acids: CASSARDRGHEQYF.